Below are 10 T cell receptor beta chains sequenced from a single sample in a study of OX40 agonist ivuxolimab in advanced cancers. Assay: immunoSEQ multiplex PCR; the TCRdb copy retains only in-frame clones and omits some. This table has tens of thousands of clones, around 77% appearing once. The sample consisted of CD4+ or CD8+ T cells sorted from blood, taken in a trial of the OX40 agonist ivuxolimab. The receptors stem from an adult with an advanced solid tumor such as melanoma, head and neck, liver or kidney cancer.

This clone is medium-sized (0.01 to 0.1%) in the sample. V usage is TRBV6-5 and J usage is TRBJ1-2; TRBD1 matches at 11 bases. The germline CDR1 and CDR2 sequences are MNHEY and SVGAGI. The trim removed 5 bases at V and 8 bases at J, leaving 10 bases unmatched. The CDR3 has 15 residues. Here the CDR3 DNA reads TGTGCCAGCAGTCCCGGGCCGGGACAGGGGGTAGGCTACACCTTC. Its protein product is CASSPGPGQGVGYTF.

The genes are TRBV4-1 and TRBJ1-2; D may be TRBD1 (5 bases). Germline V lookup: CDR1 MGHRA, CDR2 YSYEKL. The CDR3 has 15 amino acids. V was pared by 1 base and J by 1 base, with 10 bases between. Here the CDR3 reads CASSQVSQGNYGYTF. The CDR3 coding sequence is TGCGCCAGCAGCCAAGTTTCTCAGGGTAACTATGGCTACACCTTC.

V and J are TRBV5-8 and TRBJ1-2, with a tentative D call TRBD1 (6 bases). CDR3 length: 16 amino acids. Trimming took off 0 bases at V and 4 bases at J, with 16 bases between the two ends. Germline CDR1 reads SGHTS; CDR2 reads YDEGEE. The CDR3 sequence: CASSLASWTERYGYTF. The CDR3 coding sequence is TGTGCCAGCAGCTTGGCCTCGTGGACAGAGCGCTATGGCTACACCTTC.

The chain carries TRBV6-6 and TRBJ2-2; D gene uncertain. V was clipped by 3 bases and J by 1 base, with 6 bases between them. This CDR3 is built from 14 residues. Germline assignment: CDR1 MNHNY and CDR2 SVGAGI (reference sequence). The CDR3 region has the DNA TGTGCCAGCAGTTATTACCAGAACACCGGGGAGCTGTTTTTT. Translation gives CASSYYQNTGELFF.

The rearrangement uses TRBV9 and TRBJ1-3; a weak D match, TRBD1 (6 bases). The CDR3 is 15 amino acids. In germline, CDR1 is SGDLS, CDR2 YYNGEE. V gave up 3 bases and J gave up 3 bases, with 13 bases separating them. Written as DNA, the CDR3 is TGTGCCAGCAGCGCGGGGGCCGGGATTGGAAACACCATATATTTT. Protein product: CASSAGAGIGNTIYF.

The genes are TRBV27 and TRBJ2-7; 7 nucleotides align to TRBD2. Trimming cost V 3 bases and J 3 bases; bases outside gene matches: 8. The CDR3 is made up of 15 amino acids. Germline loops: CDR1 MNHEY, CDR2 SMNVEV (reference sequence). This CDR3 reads CASSFRGTTFYEQYF. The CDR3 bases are TGTGCCAGCAGTTTTCGGGGGACTACGTTCTACGAGCAGTACTTC.

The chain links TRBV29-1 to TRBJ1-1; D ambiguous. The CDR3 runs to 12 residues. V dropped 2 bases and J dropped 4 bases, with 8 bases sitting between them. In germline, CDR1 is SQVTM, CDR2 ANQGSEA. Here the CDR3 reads CSVESGGTEAFF. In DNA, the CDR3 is TGCAGCGTTGAATCAGGAGGCACTGAAGCTTTCTTT.

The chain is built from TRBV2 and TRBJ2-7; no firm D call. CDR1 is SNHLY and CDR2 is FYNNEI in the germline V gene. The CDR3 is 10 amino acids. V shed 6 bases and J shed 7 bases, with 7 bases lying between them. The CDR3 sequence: CASSRDEQYF. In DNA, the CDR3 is TGTGCCAGCAGCCGTGATGAGCAGTACTTC.

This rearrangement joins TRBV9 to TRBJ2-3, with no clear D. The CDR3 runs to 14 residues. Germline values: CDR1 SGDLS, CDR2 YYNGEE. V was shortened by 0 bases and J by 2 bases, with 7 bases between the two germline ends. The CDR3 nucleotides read TGTGCCAGCAGCGTAGGGGTCTTCACAGATACGCAGTATTTT. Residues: CASSVGVFTDTQYF.

CDR3 in DNA: TGTGCCAGCAGTTTAACAGGGAACGTATACGAGCAGTACTTC. Translated: CASSLTGNVYEQYF. The chain joins TRBV28 to TRBJ2-7; weak D call: TRBD1 (6 bases). Germline CDR1 and CDR2: MDHEN and SYDVKM. V was pared by 2 bases and J by 4 bases, with 12 bases between. The CDR3 is 14 residues long.